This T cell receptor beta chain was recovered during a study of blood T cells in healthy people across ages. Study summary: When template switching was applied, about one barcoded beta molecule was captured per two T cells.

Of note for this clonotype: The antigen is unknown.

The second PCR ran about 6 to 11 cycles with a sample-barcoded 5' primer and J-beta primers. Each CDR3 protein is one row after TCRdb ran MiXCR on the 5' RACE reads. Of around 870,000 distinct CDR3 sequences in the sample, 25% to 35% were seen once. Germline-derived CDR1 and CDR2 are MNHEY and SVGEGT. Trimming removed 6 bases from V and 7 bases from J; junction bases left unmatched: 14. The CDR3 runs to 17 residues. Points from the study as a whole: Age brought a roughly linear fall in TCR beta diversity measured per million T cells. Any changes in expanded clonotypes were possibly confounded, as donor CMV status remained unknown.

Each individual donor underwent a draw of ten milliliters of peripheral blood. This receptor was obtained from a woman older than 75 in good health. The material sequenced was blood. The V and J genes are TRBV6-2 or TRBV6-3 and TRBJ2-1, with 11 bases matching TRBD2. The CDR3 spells CASRAASGGPIQNEQFF. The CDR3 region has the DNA TGTGCCAGCAGGGCAGCTAGCGGGGGGCCGATTCAAAATGAGCAGTTCTTC.